This T cell receptor (beta chain) was captured by sequencing in a study of T cells in Graves' hyperthyroidism and ophthalmopathy. RNA transcripts were the template for amplifying TCR beta CDR3 regions. The study used the HTBI primer set for a first-round RT-PCR of the TCR CDR3. TCRdb analysed the multiplex PCR reads with MiXCR anew, one entry per CDR3 protein. The sample shows 500,000 to 650,000 distinct CDR3 sequences, 46% of them seen only once. This clonotype was detected only a few times. Its antigen is not identified. General observations from the study: The authors' 13 V-J model separated ophthalmopathy from stable hyperthyroidism. Among clonotypes expanded in thyroid above 0.001, most were also found in blood.

The germline V gene encodes CDR1 SNHLY and CDR2 FYNNEI. V lost 2 bases and J lost 1, with 3 bases in between. The CDR3 has 14 amino acids. Exclusion of patients followed from uncontrolled infection, other autoimmune disease, pregnancy or lactation. Diagnoses were established using clinical symptoms, serum thyroxine and TRAb, thyroid ultrasound and orbital computed tomography. The rearrangement links TRBV2 to TRBJ2-6; D gene ambiguous. This TCR came from an adult woman with Graves' disease, either hyperthyroidism or ophthalmopathy (not recorded which). The sample consisted of peripheral blood or thyroid tissue (not recorded which). The CDR3 DNA sequence: TGTGCCAGCAGTGAAATGTCTGGGGCCAACGTCCTGACTTTC. This sequence encodes CASSEMSGANVLTF. Based on the CDR3 plus reference TRBV2 and TRBJ2-6, the full variable domain is EPEVTQTPSHQVTQMGQEVILRCVPISNHLYFYWYRQILGQKVEFLVSFYNNEISEKSEIFDDQFSVERPDGSNFTLKIRSTKLEDSAMYFCASSEMSGANVLTFGAGSRLTVL.